What follows are 9 T cell receptor beta chains derived from one specimen sequenced in a study of blood T cells in healthy people across ages. Primers used in a second PCR of about 6 to 11 cycles were a sample-barcoded 5' primer and a J-beta primer mix. TCRdb recomputed calls from the 5' RACE reads with MiXCR, one row per CDR3 protein. Of about a million distinct CDR3 sequences listed, about 48% are singletons. Material for sequencing was blood. The receptors were sampled from a man aged 25-45 years in good health.

This clonotype came up a few times. V and J are TRBV12-3 or TRBV12-4 and TRBJ1-5; 7 nucleotides agree with TRBD1. Losses at the gene ends were 8 bases for V and 6 bases for J; bases not matched to a gene: 13. This CDR3 spans 15 amino acids. CDR3 sequence (DNA): TGTGCCAGCGTGCTGGTAGGGGGCCAGGGTCAGCCCCAGCATTTT. It translates to CASVLVGGQGQPQHF.

The chain joins TRBV2 to TRBJ2-1; 8 bases are a match to TRBD2. V lost 6 bases, J lost 5 bases, and 12 bases stayed unmatched. The germline gives CDR1 SNHLY, CDR2 FYNNEI. The CDR3 runs 16 residues. The DNA for the CDR3 is TGTGCCAGCAGATACGATATTAGCGGGACGCACAATGAGCAGTTCTTC. Translating it yields CASRYDISGTHNEQFF.

The chain joins TRBV4-3 to TRBJ2-5, with 11 bases lining up with TRBD1. The CDR3 length is 16 residues. Trimming took 2 bases from V and 5 from J; bases not matched to a gene: 7. From germline, CDR1 is LGHNA and CDR2 YSLEER. This chain's CDR3 is CASSQSLGQGAETQYF. The CDR3 bases are TGCGCCAGCAGCCAAAGCCTCGGACAGGGGGCTGAGACCCAGTACTTC.

The chain carries TRBV5-6 and TRBJ1-6, with D unresolved. V lost 0 bases and J 7 bases, leaving 8 bases between the germline ends. This CDR3 comprises 14 residues. Germline V gives CDR1 SGHDT, CDR2 YYEEEE. The CDR3: CASSLVWRNSPLHF. As DNA, the CDR3 is TGTGCCAGCAGCTTGGTCTGGAGGAATTCACCCCTCCACTTT.

CDR3 region: CASSLVGQGIYEQYF. The CDR3 DNA reads TGTGCCAGCAGTTTAGTAGGACAGGGTATCTACGAGCAGTACTTC. The chain joins TRBV12-3 or TRBV12-4 to TRBJ2-7, with TRBD1 matching over 8 bases. The ends lost 1 base at V and 3 bases at J; junction bases unmatched: 5. The CDR3 has 15 residues.

In its sample, this clonotype was seen a few times. A much larger clone sits a single nucleotide away, making a read error possible. The V and J genes are TRBV5-1 and TRBJ2-1, with no clear D. Germline V lookup: CDR1 SGHRS, CDR2 YFSETQ. The CDR3 has 11 residues. V dropped 4 bases and J dropped 5 bases, with 4 bases sitting between them. Here the CDR3 reads CASSAHNEQFF. The CDR3 nucleotides read TGCGCCAGCAGCGCTCACAATGAGCAGTTCTTC.

The V gene is TRBV25-1, the J gene TRBJ1-5; D remains ambiguous. V was shortened by 2 bases and J by 3 bases, with 8 bases between the two germline ends. The V gene's germline CDR1 is MGHDK and CDR2 SYGVNS. The CDR3 contains 14 residues. In nucleotides, the CDR3 is TGTGCCAGCAGTGAAGGAGCCTTCAATCAGCCCCAGCATTTT. Amino acid sequence: CASSEGAFNQPQHF.

This clonotype occurred many times. The chain uses TRBV12-3 or TRBV12-4 and TRBJ2-5; maybe TRBD1 (6 bases). The length of the CDR3 is 11 residues. V lost 5 bases and J lost 5, with 6 bases in between. CDR3 DNA: TGTGCCAGCAGTACAGGGGAGACCCAGTACTTC. Protein: CASSTGETQYF.

The table lists this clonotype with a count of one. V gene TRBV24-1 combines with J gene TRBJ2-4; 7 bases map to TRBD1. The J call is uncertain, as TRBJ2-7 better fits the DNA end. CDR3 length: 14 amino acids. The germline gives CDR1 KGHDR, CDR2 SFDVKD. The CDR3, as DNA: TGTGCCACCAGTGATTTCAGGCAGGGGGTCGAGCAGTACTTC. Translating it yields CATSDFRQGVEQYF.